The next 27 T cell receptor beta chains were all read from a single sample in a study of cytomegalovirus exposure and HLA in healthy donors. This PCR relied on a set of 60 Vbeta primers and 13 Jbeta primers. This table comes from immunoSEQ multiplex PCR, and its TCRdb copy is limited to in-frame clones, with some not included. The table includes roughly 180,000 clones, roughly 9.4% detected once. Sequences were obtained from PBMCs. These receptors were obtained from a young woman in good health and CMV-seropositive.

The table lists this clone with a few counts. This chain's CDR3 is CASSPSGSGGGSNQPQHF. DNA of the CDR3: TGTGCCAGCAGCCCTTCCGGAAGCGGGGGCGGTAGCAATCAGCCCCAGCATTTT. The chain joins TRBV21-1 to TRBJ1-5. TRBV21-1 is annotated as a pseudogene. This CDR3 comprises 18 residues.

The chain employs TRBV2 and TRBJ1-3; no firm D call. CDR1 is SNHLY and CDR2 is FYNNEI in the germline V gene. Trimming shortened V by 6 bases and J by 0 bases, and 12 bases separated the two germline ends. The CDR3 contains 15 residues. The CDR3 sequence is CASRSDGLSGNTIYF. CDR3 in DNA: TGTGCCAGCAGGAGCGACGGTCTCTCTGGAAACACCATATATTTT. Based on the CDR3 plus reference TRBV2 and TRBJ1-3, the full variable domain is EPEVTQTPSHQVTQMGQEVILRCVPISNHLYFYWYRQILGQKVEFLVSFYNNEISEKSEIFDDQFSVERPDGSNFTLKIRSTKLEDSAMYFCASRSDGLSGNTIYFGEGSWLTVV.

About this clone: Other nucleotide sequences from this sample produce the same CDR3. The chain combines TRBV27 with TRBJ1-4; D gene ambiguous. V was clipped by 2 bases and J by 0 bases, with 7 bases between them. Germline V CDR1 and CDR2: MNHEY, SMNVEV (reference sequence). The CDR3 is 15 amino acids. CDR3 in DNA: TGTGCCAGCAGTTTAATCCTTGCAACTAATGAAAAACTGTTTTTT. As protein: CASSLILATNEKLFF.

V usage is TRBV5-4 and J usage is TRBJ2-1; 11 positions match TRBD2. Per the germline V gene, CDR1 is SGHNT and CDR2 is YYREEE (reference sequence). This CDR3 has 20 residues. Trimming cost V 5 bases and J 7 bases; bases outside gene matches: 23. CDR3 DNA: TGTGCCAGCAGAACCGGACTAGCGGGTTTCTCTACTACCCCGAGGAATGAGCAGTTCTTC. Its translation is CASRTGLAGFSTTPRNEQFF.

The gene calls are TRBV5-8 and TRBJ2-3, with D possibly matching TRBD1 (6 bases). The V end was cut by 3 bases, the J end by 9 bases, with 20 bases between. The germline V gene has CDR1 SGHTS and CDR2 YDEGEE. The CDR3 is made up of 15 amino acids. CDR3 loop: CASSSEGHPTVTQYF. The CDR3, as DNA: TGTGCCAGCAGCTCCGAGGGACACCCGACTGTCACGCAGTATTTT.

This clone was seen only a few times. The V and J genes are TRBV1 and TRBJ2-3; the table's D call, TRBD1, has no DNA check behind it. TRBV1 is flagged as a pseudogene. The CDR3 extends over 19 amino acids. CDR3 in DNA: TGCACCAGCAGCCAAGATCCGGCCGGACAGTCCGAAGGCGCAGATACGCAGTATTTT. It encodes CTSSQDPAGQSEGADTQYF.

The V call is TRBV5-4, the J call TRBJ2-5; perhaps TRBD2 as D (5 bases). Germline V gene lookup returns CDR1 SGHNT and CDR2 YYREEE (reference sequence). The CDR3 has 12 amino acids. V lost 6 bases, J lost 5 bases, and 11 bases lay in between. The CDR3 spells CASKERRETQYF. The CDR3, as DNA: TGTGCCAGCAAAGAACGGAGGGAGACCCAGTACTTC.

On this clone itself: At one boundary the junction diverges from the germline segment, which might be a read error. This rearrangement joins TRBV7-9 to TRBJ2-7, with D possibly being TRBD1 (5 bases). Germline values: CDR1 SEHNR, CDR2 FQNEAQ (reference sequence). There are 16 residues in the CDR3. The CDR3 loop reads CASSASQGKRSYGQYF. The CDR3 region has the DNA TGTGCCAGCAGCGCCTCCCAGGGAAAAAGATCCTACGGGCAGTACTTC.

The J gene is TRBJ1-2, the V gene TRBV5-1; perhaps TRBD1 as D (5 bases). The CDR3 sequence is 14 residues long. Germline V gene sequence: CDR1 SGHRS, CDR2 YFSETQ. V was shortened by 3 bases and J by 8 bases, with 17 bases between the two germline ends. The CDR3 sequence is CASSSDDSVGGYTF. CDR3 sequence (DNA): TGCGCCAGCAGCTCAGATGACAGCGTCGGGGGCTACACCTTC. Full variable domain (outside the CDR3, taken from reference TRBV5-1 and TRBJ1-2): KAGVTQTPRYLIKTRGQQVTLSCSPISGHRSVSWYQQTPGQGLQFLFEYFSETQRNKGNFPGRFSGRQFSNSRSEMNVSTLELGDSALYLCASSSDDSVGGYTFGSGTRLTVV.

This chain uses TRBV2 with TRBJ2-1; 11 bases match TRBD2. V lost 8 bases, J lost 4 bases, and 4 bases stayed unmatched. CDR3 size: 14 residues. The germline V gene encodes CDR1 SNHLY and CDR2 FYNNEI. The CDR3 is CASGASGRYNEQFF. The CDR3, as DNA: TGTGCCAGCGGTGCTAGCGGGAGGTACAATGAGCAGTTCTTC.

This clone has only a few counts. The V call is TRBV15, the J call TRBJ1-1; 8 nucleotides align to TRBD1. The CDR3 has 15 amino acids. CDR1 LNHNV and CDR2 YYDKDF come from the germline V gene (reference sequence). The V gene end was trimmed by 6 bases and the J gene end by 0 bases; junction bases not matched to a gene: 6. CDR3 amino acids: CATRVDRVMNTEAFF. CDR3 bases: TGTGCCACCAGAGTGGACAGGGTCATGAACACTGAAGCTTTCTTT.

This clone was counted a few times. This rearrangement joins TRBV6-1 to TRBJ1-4, with 10 bases identical to TRBD1. The CDR3 loop spans 10 amino acids. V was clipped by 11 bases and J by 11 bases; unmatched bases: 2. Per the germline V gene, CDR1 is MNHNS and CDR2 is SASEGT. CDR3 residues: CADRGLKLFF. In DNA form, the CDR3 reads TGTGCCGACAGGGGGCTCAAACTGTTTTTT.

This clone was seen a few times. The chain is built from TRBV25-1 and TRBJ2-3; D not resolved. Looked up from germline, CDR1 is MGHDK and CDR2 is SYGVNS. V was cut by 7 bases and J by 5 bases, with 7 bases left in between. The CDR3 runs 11 residues. For the CDR3, the DNA is TGTGCCAGCAACCTTAGAGATACGCAGTATTTT. Translated: CASNLRDTQYF.

This clone occurred a few times. V usage is TRBV18 and J usage is TRBJ2-1, with 10 bases that match TRBD1. V shed 1 base, J shed 4 bases, and the junction held 4 bases outside the gene matches. The V gene's germline CDR1 is KGHSH and CDR2 LQKENI. There are 16 residues in the CDR3. This chain's CDR3 is CASSPRDRGVYNEQFF. In nucleotides, the CDR3 is TGTGCCAGCTCACCACGGGACAGGGGAGTTTACAATGAGCAGTTCTTC.

The chain recombines TRBV7-6 with TRBJ2-5; TRBD1 matches at 12 bases. The V and J ends lost 6 bases and 5 bases, in that order; junction bases with no gene match: 7. Germline V gene data show CDR1 as SGHVS and CDR2 as FNYEAQ. This CDR3 has 15 amino acids. In nucleotides, the CDR3 is TGTGCCAGCAGACTGGGACAGGGGGCTCTGGAGACCCAGTACTTC. It translates to CASRLGQGALETQYF.

In this sample, this clone turned up a few times. The chain recombines TRBV4-1 with TRBJ2-1, with D maybe TRBD2 (5 bases). Germline CDR1 and CDR2: MGHRA and YSYEKL. The CDR3 totals 14 residues. V was shortened by 4 bases and J by 5 bases, with 12 bases between the two germline ends. The CDR3 nucleotides are TGCGCCAGCAGCCCTATTACTAGAAACAATGAGCAGTTCTTC. Amino acid sequence: CASSPITRNNEQFF.

There are a few counts of this clone. The chain joins TRBV7-9 to TRBJ2-1; 12 nucleotides agree with TRBD2. Per germline, CDR1 SEHNR and CDR2 FQNEAQ (reference sequence). J lost 7 bases, V lost 6 bases, and 7 bases had no gene match. This CDR3 is 15 amino acids long. The CDR3 loop reads CASSLTSGSANEQFF. The DNA of the CDR3 is TGTGCCAGCAGTTTGACTAGCGGGAGCGCTAATGAGCAGTTCTTC.

In its sample, this clone was seen a few times. J is TRBJ2-1 and V is TRBV30; D perhaps matches TRBD1 (5 bases). CDR3 length equals 14 residues. Trimming cost V 4 bases and J 3 bases, with 13 bases left between them. Looked up from germline, CDR1 is GTSNPN and CDR2 is SVGIG (reference sequence). DNA of the CDR3: TGTGCCTGGAATAGGGGCTGGGGCTACAATGAGCAGTTCTTC. Protein sequence: CAWNRGWGYNEQFF.

In this sample, this clone turned up a few times. This rearrangement joins TRBV5-5 to TRBJ1-2, with 9 bases that match TRBD1. The junction had 7 bases not matched to a gene; V was cut back by 4 bases and J by 6 bases. The CDR3 spans 14 residues. CDR1 and CDR2 from the germline V gene are SGHKS and YYEKEE (reference sequence). CDR3 protein: CASSKTDRGDGYTF. The CDR3 DNA follows: TGTGCCAGCAGCAAAACCGACAGGGGGGATGGCTACACCTTC.

The chain links TRBV2 to TRBJ2-1; tentative D call: TRBD2 (5 bases). CDR3 length: 16 amino acids. Germline lookup yields CDR1 SNHLY and CDR2 FYNNEI. Trimming pared 8 bases from V and 6 bases from J, leaving 23 bases between. CDR3 sequence: CASPGRLPNYPNEQFF. The CDR3 region has the DNA TGTGCCAGCCCGGGAAGACTCCCCAACTACCCCAATGAGCAGTTCTTC.

This chain joins TRBV5-4 and TRBJ2-4; D is perhaps TRBD1 (7 bases). There are 15 residues in the CDR3. Per the germline V gene, CDR1 is SGHNT and CDR2 is YYREEE (reference sequence). Trimming took 0 bases from V and 3 from J, leaving 10 bases between them. CDR3 sequence reads: CASSLGGTVKNIQYF. CDR3 in DNA: TGTGCCAGCAGCTTGGGCGGGACAGTCAAAAACATTCAGTACTTC.

The rearrangement uses TRBV4-2 and TRBJ1-2, with 7 bases fitting TRBD1. The CDR3 totals 15 residues. With V trimmed by 0 bases and J by 6 bases, 7 bases remained unmatched. Germline V gives CDR1 LGHNA, CDR2 YNFKEQ. The DNA for the CDR3 is TGTGCCAGCAGCCAAGATAGGAACAGGGGTCATGGCTACACCTTC. Its protein is CASSQDRNRGHGYTF.

The chain employs TRBV7-9 and TRBJ2-4; D not certain. This CDR3 is 15 amino acids long. CDR1 SEHNR and CDR2 FQNEAQ come from the germline V gene (reference sequence). V gave up 5 bases and J gave up 1 base, with 12 bases separating them. The CDR3 loop is CASSRSPGAKNIQYF. Here the CDR3 DNA reads TGTGCCAGCAGCCGCTCCCCCGGGGCCAAAAACATTCAGTACTTC.

This clone has just a few counts. The chain is built from TRBV9 and TRBJ1-2; 12 bases map to TRBD1. CDR3 length: 16 residues. Germline assignment: CDR1 SGDLS and CDR2 YYNGEE. V lost 5 bases to trimming and J lost 5 bases; unmatched junction nucleotides: 10. CDR3 coding DNA: TGTGCCAGCAGACCAGACATGGGACAGGGGGCGTATGGCTACACCTTC. It is translated as CASRPDMGQGAYGYTF. The full variable domain, completed using reference TRBV9 and TRBJ1-2, is DSGVTQTPKHLITATGQRVTLRCSPRSGDLSVYWYQQSLDQGLQFLIQYYNGEERAKGNILERFSAQQFPDLHSELNLSSLELGDSALYFCASRPDMGQGAYGYTFGSGTRLTVV.

V and J are TRBV6-5 and TRBJ2-5; no clear D. The assigned J gene may be wrong: the sequence end matches TRBJ2-7 better. The CDR3 loop spans 12 amino acids. Germline CDR1 and CDR2: MNHEY and SVGAGI. The CDR3 protein is CASRSDHYEQYF. In nucleotides, the CDR3 is TGTGCCAGCAGATCCGATCACTACGAGCAGTACTTC.

This chain joins TRBV29-1 and TRBJ2-5; a weak D match, TRBD1 (6 bases). Per germline, CDR1 SQVTM and CDR2 ANQGSEA. The CDR3 has 12 residues. V lost 7 bases, J lost 1 base, and 10 bases lay in between. CDR3 sequence reads: CSARQAQETQYF. The DNA of the CDR3 is TGCAGCGCGCGACAGGCCCAAGAGACCCAGTACTTC.

The rearrangement joins TRBV5-4 to TRBJ2-5; 13 bases are a match to TRBD2. CDR3 length equals 15 residues. Unmatched junction bases numbered 1, after V lost 0 bases and J lost 5 bases. Germline CDR1 SGHNT, CDR2 YYREEE (reference sequence). CDR3 sequence reads: CASSLGLAGGETQYF. CDR3 nucleotide sequence: TGTGCCAGCAGCTTGGGACTAGCGGGAGGCGAGACCCAGTACTTC.